A single T cell receptor beta chain is shown here with its context. The data originate from a study of blood T cell repertoires in COVID-19. Study-wide background: There were acute and convalescent COVID-19 samples, and they came from the United States, Italy and Spain. T cells, B-cell-depleted T cells, or PBMCs supplied cDNA or gDNA.

Original methodology: The authors estimated nucleated cell counts from reference gene primer amplification. TCRdb's copy holds only in-frame clones and misses some; the assay was immunoSEQ multiplex PCR. V, J and clone size reflect that table, while D and trimming were determined from the DNA. The top ten clones hold around 13% of a sample with about 220,000 clones, around 81% of them seen once. Per the germline V gene, CDR1 is SGHRS and CDR2 is YFSETQ. The V end lost 0 bases, the J end lost 1 base, and 10 bases lay between the germline ends. The CDR3 loop spans 16 amino acids. The sequencing sample was made of peripheral blood. This receptor was identified in a human donor in a cohort sampled during active COVID-19. The chain joins TRBV5-1 to TRBJ2-2; D is undetermined. The CDR3 DNA reads as TGCGCCAGCAGCTTGGGGGCAGGCGTGAACACCGGGGAGCTGTTTTTT. Translating it yields CASSLGAGVNTGELFF.